Given below is one T cell receptor (beta chain) in context. TCRdb reprocessed the 5' RACE reads, with one entry per CDR3 protein and no DNA. The sample holds around 140,000 distinct CDR3 sequences. Germline CDR1 is GTSNPN and CDR2 is SVGIG (reference sequence). The CDR3 is 13 amino acids. The sample originates from a study of T cells expressing NK-cell markers. This TCR was recovered from a man younger than 30 in good health. The sequenced sample was blood T cells: a sorted CD56 or NKG2C T cell subset, CD4+ or CD8+ T cells, or bulk PBMC T cells (not recorded which). The rearrangement links TRBV30 to TRBJ2-3; TCRdb lists TRBD1, though no DNA is available to test this call. CDR3 protein: CAWSDGGSDTQYF.